The next 27 T cell receptor beta chains were all read from a single sample in a study of T cells in Graves' hyperthyroidism and ophthalmopathy. The source material, RNA transcripts, was used to amplify TCR beta CDR3 regions. HTBI primers drove first-round RT-PCR of the TCR CDR3. TCRdb reprocessed the multiplex PCR reads via MiXCR and lists one record per CDR3 protein. The sample has roughly 400,000 distinct CDR3 sequences; around a quarter are singletons. The specimen sequenced was blood. These TCRs come from a middle-aged man with Graves' hyperthyroidism.

V usage is TRBV5-4 and J usage is TRBJ2-3, with 8 bases aligning to TRBD1. The germline gives CDR1 SGHNT, CDR2 YYREEE (reference sequence). The CDR3 has 14 residues. J gave up 11 bases and V 0 bases, and 8 bases lay outside the gene matches. The CDR3 nucleotides are TGTGCCAGCAGCTTGGGGACAGGGCCAGAGGGGCAGTATTTT. Residues: CASSLGTGPEGQYF. The whole variable domain, filled in from reference TRBV5-4 and TRBJ2-3, reads ETGVTQSPTHLIKTRGQQVTLRCSSQSGHNTVSWYQQALGQGPQFIFQYYREEENGRGNFPPRFSGLQFPNYSSELNVNALELDDSALYLCASSLGTGPEGQYFGPGTRLTVL.

CDR3 sequence reads: CASSLAVSDKIGYTF. In nucleotides, the CDR3 is TGCGCCAGCAGCTTGGCGGTATCGGATAAAATTGGCTACACCTTC. The V and J genes are TRBV5-1 and TRBJ1-2, with D hard to call. Germline CDR1 reads SGHRS; CDR2 reads YFSETQ. Trimming pared 0 bases from V and 7 bases from J, leaving 16 bases between. The CDR3 sequence is 15 residues long.

The J gene is TRBJ2-1, the V gene TRBV7-3; no firm D call. The CDR3 consists of 12 residues. Trimming stripped 7 bases from V and 1 base from J, with 5 bases between. The germline gives CDR1 SGHTA, CDR2 FQGTGA. This CDR3 reads CASNPSYNEQFF. The CDR3 bases are TGTGCCAGCAACCCATCCTACAATGAGCAGTTCTTC.

This clonotype came up many times. The chain recombines TRBV6-1 with TRBJ2-7; 12 nucleotides agree with TRBD2. The CDR3 runs to 16 residues. The trim removed 5 bases at V and 0 bases at J, leaving 5 bases unmatched. The germline V gene has CDR1 MNHNS and CDR2 SASEGT. This CDR3 is CASSRLAGDPSYEQYF. In nucleotides, the CDR3 is TGTGCCAGCAGTCGACTAGCGGGAGACCCCTCCTACGAGCAGTACTTC.

This clonotype turned up a few times. V and J are TRBV6-1 and TRBJ2-1, with TRBD2 identical over 10 bases. The ends lost 4 bases at V and 7 bases at J; junction bases unmatched: 19. The length of the CDR3 is 19 residues. The germline gives CDR1 MNHNS, CDR2 SASEGT. CDR3 sequence reads: CASSALGRAGGPRGNEQFF. The CDR3 DNA reads TGTGCCAGCAGTGCACTGGGCCGAGCGGGAGGGCCTCGTGGGAATGAGCAGTTCTTC.

This clonotype has more than one count but fewer than ten. The chain joins TRBV6-1 to TRBJ2-1, with TRBD2 identical over 9 bases. After removal of 7 bases from V and 7 bases from J, the junction contained 2 bases not matched to a gene. This CDR3 is 12 amino acids long. Germline assignment: CDR1 MNHNS and CDR2 SASEGT. The CDR3 protein is CASMREGNEQFF. Written as DNA, the CDR3 is TGTGCCAGCATGCGGGAGGGAAATGAGCAGTTCTTC.

This clonotype was seen a handful of times. This chain connects TRBV28 to TRBJ2-7; tentatively, D is TRBD1 (5 bases). Trimming shortened V by 6 bases and J by 2 bases, and 8 bases separated the two germline ends. CDR3 length equals 12 residues. Germline CDR1 MDHEN, CDR2 SYDVKM. CDR3 DNA: TGTGCCAGCAGGGGGCAAGCCTACGAGCAGTACTTC. It encodes CASRGQAYEQYF. Full variable domain (missing parts from reference TRBV28 and TRBJ2-7): DVKVTQSSRYLVKRTGEKVFLECVQDMDHENMFWYRQDPGLGLRLIYFSYDVKMKEKGDIPEGYSVSREKKERFSLILESASTNQTSMYLCASRGQAYEQYFGPGTRLTVT.

This clonotype was detected a few times. The rearrangement links TRBV9 to TRBJ2-3; D uncertain. This CDR3 contains 14 residues. Germline CDR1 is SGDLS and CDR2 is YYNGEE. Trimming pared 0 bases from V and 1 base from J, leaving 6 bases between. The CDR3 is CASSVGTGTDTQYF. CDR3 bases: TGTGCCAGCAGCGTAGGTACAGGCACAGATACGCAGTATTTT. The variable domain in full, with the rest retrieved from reference TRBV9 and TRBJ2-3, is DSGVTQTPKHLITATGQRVTLRCSPRSGDLSVYWYQQSLDQGLQFLIQYYNGEERAKGNILERFSAQQFPDLHSELNLSSLELGDSALYFCASSVGTGTDTQYFGPGTRLTVL.

The CDR3, as DNA: TGCGCCAGCAGCCCCGGGACAGGGGGCGTTGGAGCCAAAAACATTCAGTACTTC. Protein sequence: CASSPGTGGVGAKNIQYF. The chain links TRBV5-1 to TRBJ2-4, with TRBD1 identical over 12 bases. The trim removed 4 bases at V and 0 bases at J, leaving 8 bases unmatched. Germline CDR1 and CDR2: SGHRS and YFSETQ. The CDR3 is 18 amino acids.

Only a few counts were recorded for this clonotype. The rearrangement uses TRBV6-1 and TRBJ1-2, with D perhaps TRBD1 (5 bases). CDR3 length: 13 amino acids. The germline CDR1 and CDR2 sequences are MNHNS and SASEGT. Trimming removed 6 bases from V and 4 bases from J, with 12 bases in between. The CDR3 nucleotides are TGTGCCAGCAGCACCGGGACGTCCTATGGCTACACCTTC. Translating gives CASSTGTSYGYTF.

This chain links TRBV2 with TRBJ1-5; a weak D match, TRBD1 (5 bases). CDR3 length equals 12 residues. CDR1 and CDR2 from the germline V gene are SNHLY and FYNNEI. V dropped 11 bases and J dropped 6 bases, with 14 bases sitting between them. The DNA for the CDR3 is TGTGCCGGAGGAGGGGAGAGTCAGCCCCAGCATTTT. Protein: CAGGGESQPQHF.

The chain uses TRBV3-1 and TRBJ2-3; D gene unclear. The CDR3 extends over 18 amino acids. The V end lost 0 bases, the J end lost 0 bases, and 16 bases lay between the germline ends. Germline V CDR1 and CDR2: LGHDT, YNNKEL (reference sequence). CDR3 coding DNA: TGTGCCAGCAGCCAAGAGTCAGGCTATACCGATAGCACAGATACGCAGTATTTT. Its translation: CASSQESGYTDSTDTQYF.

In DNA, the CDR3 is TGTGCCAGCAGTCTAGCCGGGACAGGGGTTTCCTACGAGCAGTACTTC. Protein sequence: CASSLAGTGVSYEQYF. The V gene is TRBV6-1, the J gene TRBJ2-7, with 10 nucleotides matching TRBD1. This CDR3 spans 16 amino acids. The V gene's germline CDR1 is MNHNS and CDR2 SASEGT. V lost 5 bases and J lost 1; bases outside the gene matches: 8.

This clonotype was counted between two and nine times. This sequence joins TRBV11-2 and TRBJ2-7; D not certain. The CDR3 consists of 16 residues. Between the trimmed V and J ends, which lost 5 bases and 4 bases, there was a span of 21 bases. Germline-derived CDR1 and CDR2 are SGHAT and FQNNGV. The CDR3 region has the DNA TGTGCCAGCAGCAGAGAGCTATACAGATTTGATTACGAGCAGTACTTC. It codes for CASSRELYRFDYEQYF.

This clonotype showed up just a few times. The rearrangement joins TRBV7-9 to TRBJ2-1, with TRBD2 matching over 12 bases. The CDR3 runs 15 residues. Looked up from germline, CDR1 is SEHNR and CDR2 is FQNEAQ (reference sequence). V lost 8 bases and J lost 7; bases outside the gene matches: 9. For the CDR3, the DNA is TGTGCCAGCTCCCTAGCGGGAGGGCCGAGGAATGAGCAGTTCTTC. This sequence encodes CASSLAGGPRNEQFF.

This clonotype was observed a handful of times. The chain uses TRBV6-1 and TRBJ1-5; TRBD1 aligns across 7 bases. CDR3 size: 15 residues. J gave up 7 bases and V 0 bases, and 6 bases lay outside the gene matches. Germline CDR1 MNHNS, CDR2 SASEGT. The CDR3 sequence is CASSEALTGLQPQHF. DNA for the CDR3: TGTGCCAGCAGTGAAGCGCTGACAGGGCTACAGCCCCAGCATTTT.

This clonotype was seen a handful of times. The chain employs TRBV6-1 and TRBJ1-1; 9 bases agree with TRBD1. This CDR3 spans 14 amino acids. Unmatched junction bases numbered 8, after V lost 6 bases and J lost 6 bases. Per germline, CDR1 MNHNS and CDR2 SASEGT. The CDR3 sequence is CASSIDRGMPEAFF. CDR3 sequence (DNA): TGTGCCAGCAGCATAGACAGGGGGATGCCTGAAGCTTTCTTT.

The CDR3 loop is CASSFESNTEAFF. The CDR3 nucleotides are TGTGCCAGCAGCTTCGAGAGTAACACTGAAGCTTTCTTT. The chain carries TRBV11-2 and TRBJ1-1; D call uncertain. CDR1 is SGHAT, CDR2 FQNNGV, per germline. Trimming cost V 3 bases and J 2 bases, with 7 bases left between them. This CDR3 has 13 residues.

The chain employs TRBV6-6 and TRBJ2-2, with TRBD1 identical over 9 bases. Trimming took 2 bases from V and 5 from J; bases not matched to a gene: 3. The germline V gene has CDR1 MNHNY and CDR2 SVGAGI (reference sequence). This CDR3 has 15 amino acids. In DNA form, the CDR3 reads TGTGCCAGCAGTTACAGACAGGGGGTAACCGGGGAGCTGTTTTTT. Translation: CASSYRQGVTGELFF.

There are many counts of this clonotype. The chain uses TRBV7-2 and TRBJ2-5; D gene uncertain. Trimming shortened V by 6 bases and J by 5 bases, and 19 bases separated the two germline ends. CDR1 and CDR2 (germline): SGHTA, FQGNSA. The CDR3 totals 15 residues. The CDR3: CASSAEAVYSETQYF. The CDR3 coding sequence is TGTGCCAGCAGTGCCGAGGCAGTATATTCGGAGACCCAGTACTTC.

In this sample, this clonotype turned up many times. V and J are TRBV2 and TRBJ2-7; 10 nucleotides match TRBD2. Germline-derived CDR1 and CDR2 are SNHLY and FYNNEI. With V trimmed by 2 bases and J by 6 bases, 1 base remained unmatched. This CDR3 contains 13 residues. In DNA form, the CDR3 reads TGTGCCAGCAGTGAAAGCGGGAGGGTCGAGCAGTACTTC. Amino acid sequence: CASSESGRVEQYF.

This clonotype was counted ten times or more. The chain has TRBV5-1 and TRBJ2-7, with TRBD2 identical over 14 bases. Germline loops: CDR1 SGHRS, CDR2 YFSETQ. J lost 2 bases, V lost 3 bases, and 1 base had no gene match. The CDR3 contains 15 residues. In DNA form, the CDR3 reads TGCGCCAGCAGCTGGACTAGCGGGGGGCCCTACGAGCAGTACTTC. Protein sequence: CASSWTSGGPYEQYF.

This clonotype was found a few times. CDR3 nucleotides: TGTGCCATCAGAGGGACAGGGAATGAAAAACTGTTTTTT. Its translation is CAIRGTGNEKLFF. The chain recombines TRBV10-3 with TRBJ1-4; 9 bases agree with TRBD1. CDR1 is ENHRY, CDR2 SYGVKD, per germline. J gave up 5 bases and V 6 bases, and 1 base lay outside the gene matches. The CDR3 has 13 amino acids.

The rearrangement links TRBV2 to TRBJ2-7, with D possibly TRBD2 on 5 matching bases. Between the trimmed V and J ends, which lost 8 bases and 4 bases, there was a span of 18 bases. CDR1 and CDR2 from the germline V gene are SNHLY and FYNNEI. CDR3 length: 14 residues. In nucleotides, the CDR3 is TGTGCCAGCCGGCCGAGGACTGTACTGTACGAGCAGTACTTC. Translating it yields CASRPRTVLYEQYF.

This clonotype was counted only a few times. The chain couples TRBV7-2 to TRBJ1-2, with no clear D. CDR1 and CDR2 (germline): SGHTA, FQGNSA. The CDR3 is 14 amino acids. Between the trimmed V and J ends, which lost 3 bases and 7 bases, there was a span of 15 bases. The DNA for the CDR3 is TGTGCCAGCAGCTTGGCCAGTCGATCGACTGGCTACACCTTC. It is translated as CASSLASRSTGYTF.

The gene calls are TRBV5-1 and TRBJ1-2; D is unresolved. The CDR3 length is 13 residues. Germline V gene lookup returns CDR1 SGHRS and CDR2 YFSETQ. Deletions cut 1 base from V and 8 bases from J, with 12 bases between. The DNA of the CDR3 is TGCGCCAGCAGCTTGCCTGGCGAAGCGGGCTACACCTTC. Amino acid sequence: CASSLPGEAGYTF.

The gene calls are TRBV5-1 and TRBJ2-7; D may be TRBD1 or TRBD2 (5 bases each). CDR1 is SGHRS, CDR2 YFSETQ, per germline. This CDR3 has 12 amino acids. The ends were cut back, 4 bases at V and 4 bases at J, with 9 bases in the middle. The CDR3 sequence: CASSGGPYEQYF. CDR3 DNA: TGCGCCAGCAGCGGGGGACCGTACGAGCAGTACTTC.